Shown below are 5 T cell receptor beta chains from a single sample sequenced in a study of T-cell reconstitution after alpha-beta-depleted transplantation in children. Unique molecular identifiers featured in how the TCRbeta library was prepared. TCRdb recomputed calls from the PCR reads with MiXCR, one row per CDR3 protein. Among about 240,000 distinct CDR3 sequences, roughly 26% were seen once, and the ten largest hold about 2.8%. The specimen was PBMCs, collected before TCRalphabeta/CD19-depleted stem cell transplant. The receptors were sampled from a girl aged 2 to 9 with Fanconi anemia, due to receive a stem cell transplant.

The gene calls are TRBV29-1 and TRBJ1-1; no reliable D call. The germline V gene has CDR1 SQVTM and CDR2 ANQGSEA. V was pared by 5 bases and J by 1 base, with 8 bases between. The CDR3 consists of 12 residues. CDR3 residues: CSVRRRNTEAFF. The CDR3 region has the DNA TGCAGCGTTCGCCGGCGGAACACTGAAGCTTTCTTT.

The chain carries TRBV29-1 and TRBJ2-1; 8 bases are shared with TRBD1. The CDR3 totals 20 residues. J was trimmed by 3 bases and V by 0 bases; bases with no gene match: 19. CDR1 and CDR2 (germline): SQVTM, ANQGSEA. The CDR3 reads CSVEDLLRTGTPLRYNEQFF. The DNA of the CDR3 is TGCAGCGTTGAAGATCTTTTGCGGACAGGGACCCCATTGCGCTACAATGAGCAGTTCTTC.

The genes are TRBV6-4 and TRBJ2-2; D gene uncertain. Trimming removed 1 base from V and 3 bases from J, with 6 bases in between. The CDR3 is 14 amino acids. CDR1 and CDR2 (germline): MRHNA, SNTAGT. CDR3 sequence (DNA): TGTGCCAGCAGTGACTTAGTCGACACCGGGGAGCTGTTTTTT. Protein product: CASSDLVDTGELFF.

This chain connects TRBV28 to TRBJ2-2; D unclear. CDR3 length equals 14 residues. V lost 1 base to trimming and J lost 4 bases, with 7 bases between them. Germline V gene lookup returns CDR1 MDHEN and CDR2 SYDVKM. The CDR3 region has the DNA TGTGCCAGCAGTTTATCTGGTGTCACCGGGGAGCTGTTTTTT. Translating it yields CASSLSGVTGELFF.

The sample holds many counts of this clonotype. The DNA of the CDR3 is TGTGCCAGTGCCAGCGGGATCCTTTACGAGCAGTACTTC. This sequence encodes CASASGILYEQYF. The chain is built from TRBV27 and TRBJ2-7; 7 bases agree with TRBD2. There are 13 residues in the CDR3. CDR1 and CDR2 from the germline V gene are MNHEY and SMNVEV (reference sequence). V was pared by 9 bases and J by 4 bases, with 9 bases of the junction left unmatched.